The rows below give T cell receptor beta chains drawn from one sample of a study of prognosis after radiotherapy for stage I lung cancer. TCRdb fed the multiplex PCR reads into MiXCR, producing one record per CDR3 protein. The data hold around 20,000 distinct CDR3 sequences, with about 40% observed a single time. Sequencing used PBMCs, obtained before or after stereotactic body radiation therapy (not recorded which). The source is a donor aged 50 or older with non-small cell lung cancer. Each CDR3 is given with its conserved first and last residue. The order of the fields is J gene, clone size, D gene, V gene, CDR3 DNA, CDR3 protein. D genes are given only for firm matches. Size tells how often a clone was seen (once, few, many) or the class of an expanded clone, and some rows leave it out.

j_call: TRBJ2-7
clone_size: once
d_call: NA
v_call: TRBV20-1
cdr3_nt: TGCAGTGCTAGTCCCCTCGGTACCCACGAGCAGTACTTC
cdr3_aa: CSASPLGTHEQYF

j_call: TRBJ2-2
clone_size: NA
d_call: NA
v_call: TRBV5-1
cdr3_nt: TGCGCCAGCAGCGCATACGGGACAATCACCGGGGAGCTGTTTTTT
cdr3_aa: CASSAYGTITGELFF

j_call: TRBJ2-3
clone_size: many
d_call: NA
v_call: TRBV6-5
cdr3_nt: TGTGCCAGCAGTTACGCAGGGGGGACAGATACGCAGTATTTT
cdr3_aa: CASSYAGGTDTQYF

j_call: TRBJ2-1
clone_size: many
d_call: TRBD1
v_call: TRBV24-1
cdr3_nt: TGTGCCACCAGTGATTTGCGGGTCGGGACAGCGAATGAGCAGTTCTTC
cdr3_aa: CATSDLRVGTANEQFF

j_call: TRBJ2-7
clone_size: NA
d_call: NA
v_call: TRBV6-2/TRBV6-3
cdr3_nt: TGTGCCAGCAGTACCGTAGGGGTTGGGTCCTACGAGCAGTACTTC
cdr3_aa: CASSTVGVGSYEQYF

j_call: TRBJ1-1
clone_size: many
d_call: NA
v_call: TRBV6-1
cdr3_nt: TGTGCCAGCAGTGTGGCGGGGGGGGTCGCTGAAGCTTTCTTT
cdr3_aa: CASSVAGGVAEAFF

j_call: TRBJ2-5
clone_size: many
d_call: NA
v_call: TRBV4-1
cdr3_nt: TGCGCCAGCAGCCAACTACGAAAAGGGACGTCAGAGACCCAGTACTTC
cdr3_aa: CASSQLRKGTSETQYF

j_call: TRBJ2-2
clone_size: few
d_call: NA
v_call: TRBV12-3/TRBV12-4
cdr3_nt: TGTGCCAGCAGTCCGCCGGGACTTAACACCGTGGAGCTTTTTTTT
cdr3_aa: CASSPPGLNTVELFF

j_call: TRBJ2-3
clone_size: many
d_call: NA
v_call: TRBV24-1
cdr3_nt: TGTGCCACCAGTGACCCACGAGGGGAAAGCACAGATACGCAGTATTTT
cdr3_aa: CATSDPRGESTDTQYF

j_call: TRBJ2-2
clone_size: many
d_call: NA
v_call: TRBV20-1
cdr3_nt: TGCAGTGCTAGAGACGCCGCGAACACCGGGGAGCTGTTTTTT
cdr3_aa: CSARDAANTGELFF

j_call: TRBJ2-1
clone_size: NA
d_call: TRBD2
v_call: TRBV2
cdr3_nt: TGTGCCACCGGGACTAGTGGGACCTACAATGGGCAGTTCTTC
cdr3_aa: CATGTSGTYNGQFF

j_call: TRBJ2-2
clone_size: NA
d_call: NA
v_call: TRBV5-1
cdr3_nt: TGCGCCAGCAGCTTCGCCCTGGTGAACACCGGGGAGCTGTTTTTT
cdr3_aa: CASSFALVNTGELFF

j_call: TRBJ1-1
clone_size: NA
d_call: NA
v_call: TRBV14
cdr3_nt: TGTGCCAGCACCAGGACCCTTAACACTGAAGCTTTCTTT
cdr3_aa: CASTRTLNTEAFF

j_call: TRBJ1-6
clone_size: many
d_call: NA
v_call: TRBV5-5
cdr3_nt: TGTGCCAGCAGCTTCACAGATTGGGGGGTGGATAATCCACCCCTCCACTTT
cdr3_aa: CASSFTDWGVDNPPLHF

j_call: TRBJ2-1
clone_size: NA
d_call: TRBD1
v_call: TRBV30
cdr3_nt: TGTGCCCAAGGATCCGGGACAGGGGCCAGCAATGAGCAGTTCTTC
cdr3_aa: CAQGSGTGASNEQFF